What follows are 8 T cell receptor beta chains derived from one specimen sequenced in a study of blood T cell repertoires in COVID-19. Clones were read by immunoSEQ multiplex PCR, and TCRdb kept only the in-frame ones, dropping some. The sample lists roughly 240,000 clones, about nine tenths occurring once. Specimen: PBMCs or T cells enriched from blood (not recorded which). These receptor sequences come from a woman under 40 with acute COVID-19.

In DNA, the CDR3 is TGTGCCAGCAGCCCAGACTTGGCCTCTCAGCCCCAGCATTTT. Translation: CASSPDLASQPQHF. The chain employs TRBV7-2 and TRBJ1-5, with D unclear. The CDR3 spans 14 residues. Trimming took off 5 bases at V and 6 bases at J, with 14 bases between the two ends. Germline assignment: CDR1 SGHTA and CDR2 FQGNSA.

The chain is built from TRBV9 and TRBJ2-5; 12 nucleotides line up with TRBD2. Trimming took 3 bases from V and 7 from J; bases not matched to a gene: 10. The CDR3 consists of 16 residues. Looked up from germline, CDR1 is SGDLS and CDR2 is YYNGEE. CDR3 nucleotide sequence: TGTGCCAGCAGCGGCTGGGCTAGCGGGGGGGCCGCGACCCAGTACTTC. It yields the protein CASSGWASGGAATQYF.

This chain uses TRBV7-2 with TRBJ2-2; 8 bases fit TRBD2. The CDR3 spans 18 residues. Germline trimming cut 6 bases from V and 3 bases from J; bases unmatched to any gene: 15. Germline values: CDR1 SGHTA, CDR2 FQGNSA. The CDR3 here is CASSLEGFGGADTGELFF. For the CDR3, the DNA is TGTGCCAGCAGTCTAGAGGGTTTCGGGGGGGCAGACACCGGGGAGCTGTTTTTT.

The table lists this clone with a count of one. The chain couples TRBV6-6 to TRBJ2-3; D is undetermined. Germline V CDR1 and CDR2: MNHNY, SVGAGI (reference sequence). The CDR3 length is 12 residues. V lost 0 bases to trimming and J lost 14 bases, with 12 bases between them. CDR3 in amino acids: CASSYSLDPGYF. The CDR3 region has the DNA TGTGCCAGCAGTTACTCATTAGACCCAGGGTATTTT.

This clone was counted ten times or more. The chain carries TRBV27 and TRBJ2-7, with 7 bases that match TRBD2. This CDR3 has 16 amino acids. Germline loops: CDR1 MNHEY, CDR2 SMNVEV (reference sequence). V lost 7 bases, J lost 7 bases, and 19 bases stayed unmatched. CDR3 in amino acids: CASKMTSTVDRFEQYF. CDR3 bases: TGTGCCAGCAAGATGACTAGCACTGTCGACCGGTTTGAGCAGTACTTC.

The chain links TRBV6-5 to TRBJ2-7; D is uncertain. The CDR3 runs to 14 residues. The V end lost 6 bases, the J end lost 3 bases, and 15 bases lay between the germline ends. CDR1 MNHEY and CDR2 SVGAGI come from the germline V gene. The CDR3 DNA follows: TGTGCCAGCAGCCAGTCGTCGTTATACTACGAGCAGTACTTC. Translated, it gives CASSQSSLYYEQYF.

In this sample, this clone turned up once. The rearrangement joins TRBV6-5 to TRBJ1-6, with 8 bases lining up with TRBD1. V shed 1 base and J 7 bases; nucleotides not matched to a gene: 3. CDR1 is MNHEY and CDR2 is SVGAGI in the germline V gene. The CDR3 has 15 residues. CDR3 sequence: CASSYLDRANSPLHF. CDR3 coding DNA: TGTGCCAGCAGTTACTTGGACAGGGCAAATTCACCCCTCCACTTT.

CDR3 coding DNA: TGTGCCAGCAGCCCTGGGACTAGCGGGGGTTCCGAGCAGTACTTC. Its protein is CASSPGTSGGSEQYF. The V call is TRBV5-4, the J call TRBJ2-7; 14 positions agree with TRBD2. The CDR3 sequence is 15 residues long. Trimming took 4 bases from V and 6 from J; bases not matched to a gene: 6. Germline CDR1 and CDR2: SGHNT and YYREEE (reference sequence).